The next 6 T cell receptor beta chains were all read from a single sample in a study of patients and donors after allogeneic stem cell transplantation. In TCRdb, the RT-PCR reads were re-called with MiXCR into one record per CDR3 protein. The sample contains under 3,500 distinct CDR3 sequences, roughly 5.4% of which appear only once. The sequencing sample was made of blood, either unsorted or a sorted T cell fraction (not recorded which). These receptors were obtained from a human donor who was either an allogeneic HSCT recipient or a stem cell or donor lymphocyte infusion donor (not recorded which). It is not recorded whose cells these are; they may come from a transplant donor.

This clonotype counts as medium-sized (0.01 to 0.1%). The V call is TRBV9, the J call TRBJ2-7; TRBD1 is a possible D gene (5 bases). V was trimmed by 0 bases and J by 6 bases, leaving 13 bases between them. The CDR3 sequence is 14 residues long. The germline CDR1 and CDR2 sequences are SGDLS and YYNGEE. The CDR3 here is CASSVVGQGSEQYF. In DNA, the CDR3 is TGTGCCAGCAGCGTAGTTGGTCAGGGCAGCGAGCAGTACTTC.

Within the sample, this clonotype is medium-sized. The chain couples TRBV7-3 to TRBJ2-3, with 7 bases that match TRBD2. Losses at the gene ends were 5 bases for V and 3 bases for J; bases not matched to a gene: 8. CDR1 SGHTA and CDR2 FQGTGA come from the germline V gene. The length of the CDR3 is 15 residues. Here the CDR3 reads CASSPGAGATDTQYF. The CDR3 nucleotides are TGTGCCAGCAGCCCCGGTGCGGGAGCGACAGATACGCAGTATTTT.

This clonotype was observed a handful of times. The CDR3 nucleotides are TGTGCCAGCAGTCTCCGGGACAGCTACAATGAGCAGTTCTTC. As protein: CASSLRDSYNEQFF. V is TRBV6-5 and J is TRBJ2-1; 7 bases are a match to TRBD1. This CDR3 has 14 residues. In germline, CDR1 is MNHEY, CDR2 SVGAGI. V was pared by 5 bases and J by 3 bases, with 4 bases of the junction left unmatched.

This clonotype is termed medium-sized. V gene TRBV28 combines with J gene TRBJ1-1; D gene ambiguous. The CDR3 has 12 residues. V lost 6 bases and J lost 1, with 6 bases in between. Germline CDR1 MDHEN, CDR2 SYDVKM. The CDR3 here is CASRPGNTEAFF. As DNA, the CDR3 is TGTGCCAGCAGGCCTGGGAACACTGAAGCTTTCTTT.

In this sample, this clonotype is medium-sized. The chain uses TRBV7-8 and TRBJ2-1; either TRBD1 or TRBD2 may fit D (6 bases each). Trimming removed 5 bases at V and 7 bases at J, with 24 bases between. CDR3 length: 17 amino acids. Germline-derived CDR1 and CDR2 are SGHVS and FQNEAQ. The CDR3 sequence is CASSRTAGTRGRNEQFF. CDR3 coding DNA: TGTGCCAGCAGCCGAACGGCGGGGACAAGGGGTAGAAATGAGCAGTTCTTC.

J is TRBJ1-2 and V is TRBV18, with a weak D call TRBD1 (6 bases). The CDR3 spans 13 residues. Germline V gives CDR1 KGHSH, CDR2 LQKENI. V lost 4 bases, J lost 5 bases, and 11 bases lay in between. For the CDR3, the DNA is TGTGCCAGCTCACTGGGGGACATTTATGGCTACACCTTC. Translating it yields CASSLGDIYGYTF.